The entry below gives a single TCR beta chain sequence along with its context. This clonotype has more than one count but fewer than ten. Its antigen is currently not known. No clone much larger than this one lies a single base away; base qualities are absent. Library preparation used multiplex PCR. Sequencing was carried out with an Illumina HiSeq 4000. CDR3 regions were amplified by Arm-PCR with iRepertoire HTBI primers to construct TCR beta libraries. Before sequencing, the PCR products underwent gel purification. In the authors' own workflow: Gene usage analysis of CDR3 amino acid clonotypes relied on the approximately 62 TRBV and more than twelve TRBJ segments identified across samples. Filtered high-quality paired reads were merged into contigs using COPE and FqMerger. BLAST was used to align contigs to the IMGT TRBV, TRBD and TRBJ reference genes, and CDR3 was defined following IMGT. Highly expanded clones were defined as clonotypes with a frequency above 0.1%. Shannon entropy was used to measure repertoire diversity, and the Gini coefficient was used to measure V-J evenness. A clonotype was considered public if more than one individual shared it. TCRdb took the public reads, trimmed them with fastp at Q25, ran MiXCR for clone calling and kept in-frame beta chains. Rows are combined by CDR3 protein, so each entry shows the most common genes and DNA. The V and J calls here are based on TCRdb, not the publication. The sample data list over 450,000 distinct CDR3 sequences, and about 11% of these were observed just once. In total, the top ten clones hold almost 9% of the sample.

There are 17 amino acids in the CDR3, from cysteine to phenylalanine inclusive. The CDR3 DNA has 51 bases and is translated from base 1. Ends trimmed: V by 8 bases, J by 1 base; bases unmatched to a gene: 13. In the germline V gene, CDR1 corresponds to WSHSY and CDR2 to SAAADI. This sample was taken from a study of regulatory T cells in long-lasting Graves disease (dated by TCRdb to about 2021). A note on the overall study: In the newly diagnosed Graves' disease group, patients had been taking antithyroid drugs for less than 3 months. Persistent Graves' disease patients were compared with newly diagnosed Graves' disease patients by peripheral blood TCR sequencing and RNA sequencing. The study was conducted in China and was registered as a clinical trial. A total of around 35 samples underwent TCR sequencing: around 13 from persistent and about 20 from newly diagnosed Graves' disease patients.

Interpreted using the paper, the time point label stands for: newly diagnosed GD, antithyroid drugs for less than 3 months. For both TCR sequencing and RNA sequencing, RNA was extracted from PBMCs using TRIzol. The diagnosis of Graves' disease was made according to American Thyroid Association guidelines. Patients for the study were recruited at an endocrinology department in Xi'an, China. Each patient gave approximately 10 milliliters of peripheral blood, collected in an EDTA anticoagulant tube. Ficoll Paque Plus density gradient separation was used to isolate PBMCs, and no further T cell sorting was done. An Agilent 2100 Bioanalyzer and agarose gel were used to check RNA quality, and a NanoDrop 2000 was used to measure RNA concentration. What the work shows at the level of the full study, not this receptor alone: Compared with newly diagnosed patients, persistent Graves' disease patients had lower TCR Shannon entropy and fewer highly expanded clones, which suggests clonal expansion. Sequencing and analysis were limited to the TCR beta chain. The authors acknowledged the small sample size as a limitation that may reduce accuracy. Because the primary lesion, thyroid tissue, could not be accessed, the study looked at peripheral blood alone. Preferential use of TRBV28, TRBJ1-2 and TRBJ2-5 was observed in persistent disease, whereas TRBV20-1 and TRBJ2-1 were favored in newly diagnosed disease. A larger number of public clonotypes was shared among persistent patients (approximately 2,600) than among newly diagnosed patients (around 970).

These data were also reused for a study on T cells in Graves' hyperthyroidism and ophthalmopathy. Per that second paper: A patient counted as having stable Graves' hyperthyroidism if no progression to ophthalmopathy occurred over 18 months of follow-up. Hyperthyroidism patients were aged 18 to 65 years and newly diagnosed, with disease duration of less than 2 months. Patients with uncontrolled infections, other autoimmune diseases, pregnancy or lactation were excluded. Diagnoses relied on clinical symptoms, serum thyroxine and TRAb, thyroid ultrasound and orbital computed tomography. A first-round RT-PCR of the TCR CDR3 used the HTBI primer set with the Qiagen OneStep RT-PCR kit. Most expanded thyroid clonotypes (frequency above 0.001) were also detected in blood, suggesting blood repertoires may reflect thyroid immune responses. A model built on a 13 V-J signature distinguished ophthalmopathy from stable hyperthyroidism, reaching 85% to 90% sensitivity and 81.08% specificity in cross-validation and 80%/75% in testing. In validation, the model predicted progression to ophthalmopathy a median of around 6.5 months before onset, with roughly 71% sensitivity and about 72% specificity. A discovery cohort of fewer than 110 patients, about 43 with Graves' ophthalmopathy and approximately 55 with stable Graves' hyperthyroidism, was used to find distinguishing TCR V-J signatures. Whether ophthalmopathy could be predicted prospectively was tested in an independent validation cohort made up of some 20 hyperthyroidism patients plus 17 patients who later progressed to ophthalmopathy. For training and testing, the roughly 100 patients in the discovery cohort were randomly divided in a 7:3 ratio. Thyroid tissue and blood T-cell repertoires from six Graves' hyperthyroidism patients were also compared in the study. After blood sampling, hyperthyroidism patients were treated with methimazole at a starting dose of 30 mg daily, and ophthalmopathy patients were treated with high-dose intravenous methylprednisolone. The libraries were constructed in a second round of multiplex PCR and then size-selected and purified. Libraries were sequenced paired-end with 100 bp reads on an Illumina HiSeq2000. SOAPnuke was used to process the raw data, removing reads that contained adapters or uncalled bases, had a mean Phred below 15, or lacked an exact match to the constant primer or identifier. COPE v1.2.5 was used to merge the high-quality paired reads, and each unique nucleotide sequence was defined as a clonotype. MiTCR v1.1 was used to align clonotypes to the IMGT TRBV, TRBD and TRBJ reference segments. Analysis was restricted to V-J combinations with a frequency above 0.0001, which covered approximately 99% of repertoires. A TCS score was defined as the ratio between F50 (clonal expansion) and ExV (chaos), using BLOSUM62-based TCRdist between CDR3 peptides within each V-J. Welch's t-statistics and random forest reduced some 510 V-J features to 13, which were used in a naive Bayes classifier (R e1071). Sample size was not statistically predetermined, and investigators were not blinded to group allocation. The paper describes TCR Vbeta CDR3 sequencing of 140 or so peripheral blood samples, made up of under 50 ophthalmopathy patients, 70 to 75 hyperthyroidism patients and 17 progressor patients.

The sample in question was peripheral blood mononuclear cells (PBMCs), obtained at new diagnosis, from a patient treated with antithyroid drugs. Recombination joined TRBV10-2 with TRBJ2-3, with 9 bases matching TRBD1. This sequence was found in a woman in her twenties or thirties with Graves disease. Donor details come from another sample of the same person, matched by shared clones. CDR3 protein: CASRGTGIGRGTDTQYF. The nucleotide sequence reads TGCGCCAGCCGCGGGACAGGGATCGGGCGTGGCACAGATACGCAGTATTTT.